These 29 T cell receptor beta chains were all obtained from the same sample, sequenced in a study of blood T cells in healthy people across ages. Using a J-beta primer mix together with a sample-barcoded 5' primer, a second PCR was run for roughly 7 to 11 cycles. One entry per CDR3 protein, called by TCRdb with MiXCR from the 5' RACE reads. This table holds around 1,000,000 distinct CDR3 sequences, around 25% found once. Separately, the same data were catalogued under a study of T cells of mothers and their children.

The sample consisted of blood. These receptors came from a girl aged 2 to 10 in good health.

This chain connects TRBV14 to TRBJ2-3; no definite D call. V gave up 2 bases and J gave up 3 bases, with 12 bases separating them. The germline V gene encodes CDR1 SGHDN and CDR2 FVKESK. This CDR3 is built from 15 residues. The CDR3 region is CASSQYSIVTDTQYF. For the CDR3, the DNA is TGTGCCAGCAGCCAATACAGTATCGTAACAGATACGCAGTATTTT.

This clonotype was seen ten or more times. This chain joins TRBV7-3 and TRBJ2-3; 7 bases map to TRBD2. Germline V gene lookup returns CDR1 SGHTA and CDR2 FQGTGA. V lost 4 bases to trimming and J lost 6 bases; unmatched junction nucleotides: 4. CDR3 length: 13 amino acids. The DNA of the CDR3 is TGTGCCAGCAGCTCGCTAGCGGCCGATACGCAGTATTTT. Translated: CASSSLAADTQYF.

The chain uses TRBV7-2 and TRBJ1-2; tentatively, D is TRBD1 (5 bases). The CDR3 consists of 15 residues. The germline V gene has CDR1 SGHTA and CDR2 FQGNSA. V shed 1 base and J shed 6 bases, with 15 bases lying between them. The CDR3 nucleotides are TGTGCCAGCAGCTTAGATTTGACAGCCGTCAATGGCTACACCTTC. The encoded protein is CASSLDLTAVNGYTF.

The V call is TRBV27, the J call TRBJ1-1; 7 nucleotides agree with TRBD1. V was clipped by 9 bases and J by 0 bases; unmatched bases: 13. Looked up from germline, CDR1 is MNHEY and CDR2 is SMNVEV (reference sequence). CDR3 length equals 16 residues. The CDR3: CASRSLGTDLNTEAFF. CDR3 nucleotides: TGTGCCAGTCGCTCACTAGGGACAGATTTGAACACTGAAGCTTTCTTT.

The chain employs TRBV20-1 and TRBJ2-5; possibly TRBD1 for D (6 bases). The CDR3 covers 12 residues. Trimming left V 6 bases short and J 4 bases short, with 12 bases between. Germline V CDR1 and CDR2: DFQATT, SNEGSKA (reference sequence). The CDR3, as DNA: TGCAGTGCGGCAGGGGAAGGAGAGACCCAGTACTTC. This encodes CSAAGEGETQYF.

This chain joins TRBV3-1 and TRBJ2-5; 8 nucleotides align to TRBD2. CDR1 LGHDT and CDR2 YNNKEL come from the germline V gene (reference sequence). This CDR3 is built from 16 residues. V lost 4 bases and J lost 4; bases outside the gene matches: 11. CDR3 sequence: CASSPGESGSSETQYF. The CDR3 nucleotides read TGTGCCAGCAGCCCGGGGGAGAGCGGGAGTTCAGAGACCCAGTACTTC.

About this clonotype: The junction departs from the called germline gene at one end, perhaps through a read error. The chain uses TRBV9 and TRBJ2-3; no definite D call. Germline V gives CDR1 SGDLS, CDR2 YYNGEE. This CDR3 spans 16 amino acids. CDR3: CASSIEERMSTDTQYF. The DNA for the CDR3 is TGTGCCAGCAGCATCGAGGAAAGAATGAGCACGGATACGCAGTATTTT.

This clonotype appeared a few times. One junction end does not reproduce the germline sequence, and a read error may be involved. The gene calls are TRBV4-1 and TRBJ2-1; 7 positions match TRBD2. The DNA matches TRBJ2-7 better at its end, which makes the J call doubtful. CDR1 and CDR2 (germline): MGHRA, YSYEKL. The CDR3 extends over 19 amino acids. The CDR3 bases are TGCGCCAGCAGCCAAGTATATTTGAGGGCGGGACTAATCTCCTCCGAGCAGTACTTC. It encodes CASSQVYLRAGLISSEQYF.

V usage is TRBV7-3 and J usage is TRBJ1-2; D is uncertain. Trimming took 5 bases from V and 4 from J, leaving 17 bases between them. CDR3 length: 15 amino acids. CDR1 is SGHTA and CDR2 is FQGTGA in the germline V gene. The CDR3 loop reads CASSPSGEGSYGYTF. The CDR3 nucleotides read TGTGCCAGCAGCCCCAGTGGGGAAGGTAGCTATGGCTACACCTTC.

This clonotype was detected a few times. This chain connects TRBV11-2 to TRBJ2-5; D may be TRBD1 or TRBD2 (6 bases each). CDR1 SGHAT and CDR2 FQNNGV come from the germline V gene. The CDR3 is made up of 14 amino acids. V lost 3 bases and J lost 5, with 13 bases in between. CDR3 sequence reads: CASSFFGGAETQYF. CDR3 DNA sequence: TGTGCCAGCAGCTTCTTCGGGGGCGCGGAGACCCAGTACTTC.

The rearrangement joins TRBV4-2 to TRBJ2-7, with D perhaps matching TRBD2 (5 bases). Germline V lookup: CDR1 LGHNA, CDR2 YNFKEQ. The CDR3 length is 13 residues. Trimming pared 1 base from V and 6 bases from J, leaving 10 bases between. CDR3 loop: CASSQGVALEQYF. As DNA, the CDR3 is TGTGCCAGCAGCCAAGGAGTAGCGCTCGAGCAGTACTTC.

This clonotype occurred a few times. The chain carries TRBV20-1 and TRBJ2-1; 7 bases align to TRBD2. Germline-derived CDR1 and CDR2 are DFQATT and SNEGSKA (reference sequence). The CDR3 loop spans 16 amino acids. V was pared by 0 bases and J by 7 bases, with 12 bases of the junction left unmatched. The CDR3 reads CSARDMGEGIENEQFF. The CDR3, as DNA: TGCAGTGCTAGAGATATGGGGGAGGGCATAGAGAATGAGCAGTTCTTC.

The chain has TRBV29-1 and TRBJ2-7; TRBD1 matches at 8 bases. This CDR3 contains 14 residues. After removal of 6 bases from V and 2 bases from J, the junction contained 9 bases not matched to a gene. Germline lookup yields CDR1 SQVTM and CDR2 ANQGSEA. The CDR3 nucleotides are TGCAGCGTCTTAGCCGGGACAGGAGCCTACGAGCAGTACTTC. Amino acids: CSVLAGTGAYEQYF.

This clonotype has more than one count but fewer than ten. V and J are TRBV6-4 and TRBJ2-5; D gene ambiguous. CDR1 and CDR2 (germline): MRHNA, SNTAGT. V was cut by 9 bases and J by 1 base, with 9 bases left in between. The CDR3 covers 12 residues. Written as DNA, the CDR3 is TGTGCCAGACCACCGGGCCAAGAGACCCAGTACTTC. It encodes CARPPGQETQYF.

The chain couples TRBV7-8 to TRBJ1-5; 10 bases agree with TRBD1. The germline CDR1 and CDR2 sequences are SGHVS and FQNEAQ. J gave up 5 bases and V 3 bases, and 4 bases lay outside the gene matches. This CDR3 region has 15 residues. The CDR3 coding sequence is TGTGCCAGCAGCTTTATGACAGGGGGCGATCAGCCCCAGCATTTT. Amino acid sequence: CASSFMTGGDQPQHF.

This clonotype was observed a handful of times. The chain carries TRBV6-4 and TRBJ2-4; the match to TRBD1 covers 7 bases. V was clipped by 8 bases and J by 0 bases; unmatched bases: 4. The CDR3 has 14 amino acids. CDR1 and CDR2 from the germline V gene are MRHNA and SNTAGT. Here the CDR3 reads CASPGQTAKNIQYF. In DNA form, the CDR3 reads TGTGCCAGCCCGGGACAGACAGCCAAAAACATTCAGTACTTC.

CDR3: CAISVIADETQYF. The CDR3 coding sequence is TGTGCCATCAGTGTCATCGCCGACGAGACCCAGTACTTC. The chain joins TRBV10-3 to TRBJ2-5; D unresolved. CDR3 length: 13 residues. CDR1 is ENHRY, CDR2 SYGVKD, per germline. V gave up 4 bases and J gave up 5 bases, with 11 bases separating them.

This sequence joins TRBV9 and TRBJ1-2; 7 nucleotides line up with TRBD1. Germline values: CDR1 SGDLS, CDR2 YYNGEE. The CDR3 has 15 amino acids. The J segment lost 8 bases and the V segment lost 4 bases, leaving 14 bases of the junction unmatched. CDR3 sequence reads: CASSLNTRDSSGYTF. Here the CDR3 DNA reads TGTGCCAGCAGCTTAAACACCCGGGACAGTAGCGGCTACACCTTC.

The table lists this clonotype with a few counts. This sequence joins TRBV10-3 and TRBJ2-1; D remains ambiguous. The DNA end favors TRBJ2-5, so the J call may be wrong. CDR1 ENHRY and CDR2 SYGVKD come from the germline V gene. CDR3 length: 13 residues. CDR3 nucleotides: TGTGCCATCAGCCTGATACGATGGGAGACCCAGTACTTC. Protein sequence: CAISLIRWETQYF.

This clonotype was observed at least ten times. Written as DNA, the CDR3 is TGTGCCAGCAGCGGCCCTGGCTATGGCTACACCTTC. Translation gives CASSGPGYGYTF. This sequence joins TRBV12-3 or TRBV12-4 and TRBJ1-2; D unclear. The CDR3 contains 12 residues. The ends were cut back, 6 bases at V and 4 bases at J, with 9 bases in the middle.

The chain carries TRBV29-1 and TRBJ2-7, with 15 bases aligning to TRBD2. CDR1 is SQVTM and CDR2 is ANQGSEA in the germline V gene. The CDR3 contains 17 residues. The trim removed 2 bases at V and 4 bases at J, leaving 9 bases unmatched. The CDR3 coding sequence is TGCAGCGTTGAAAAGTTAGCCGGGACTAGCGGGAGGTACGAGCAGTACTTC. This sequence encodes CSVEKLAGTSGRYEQYF.

This clonotype was found a few times. The chain has TRBV5-5 and TRBJ2-7; D gene uncertain. V lost 2 bases, J lost 1 base, and 10 bases lay in between. Germline V lookup: CDR1 SGHKS, CDR2 YYEKEE (reference sequence). The CDR3 loop spans 14 amino acids. The CDR3 sequence is CASSLLTSSYEQYF. DNA of the CDR3: TGTGCCAGCAGCTTATTGACATCTTCCTACGAGCAGTACTTC.

V gene TRBV20-1 combines with J gene TRBJ2-3, with D tentatively TRBD1 (5 bases). Germline CDR1 reads DFQATT; CDR2 reads SNEGSKA (reference sequence). Trimming pared 6 bases from V and 6 bases from J, leaving 19 bases between. CDR3 length: 14 residues. The CDR3 nucleotides read TGCAGTGCAGTCAACCCCCAATGGGGCGATACGCAGTATTTT. As protein: CSAVNPQWGDTQYF.

Worth noting for this clonotype: The junction departs from germline at one end; a sequencing error may be responsible. J is TRBJ2-2 and V is TRBV7-3; no clear D gene. Germline V gene data show CDR1 as SGHTA and CDR2 as FQGTGA. The CDR3 loop spans 15 amino acids. The CDR3 bases are TGTGCCGGCAGCCCGCTCGACGGGAACACCGGGGAGCTGTTTTTT. This codes for CAGSPLDGNTGELFF.

The rearrangement joins TRBV7-8 to TRBJ2-7; TRBD1 matches 7 bases. CDR3 size: 15 residues. CDR1 is SGHVS, CDR2 FQNEAQ, per germline. V trimming: 3 bases; J trimming: 1 base; junction bases outside the gene matches: 6. In DNA form, the CDR3 reads TGTGCCAGCAGCTTTTCGGACAGGAGTTCCTACGAGCAGTACTTC. This codes for CASSFSDRSSYEQYF.

The chain employs TRBV6-5 and TRBJ2-3, with D perhaps matching TRBD1 (6 bases). Deletions cut 0 bases from V and 5 bases from J, with 15 bases between. CDR1 and CDR2 from the germline V gene are MNHEY and SVGAGI. The CDR3 extends over 16 amino acids. CDR3 nucleotide sequence: TGTGCCAGCAGTTACTCTCAGGGGAGTTTACAAGATACGCAGTATTTT. It codes for CASSYSQGSLQDTQYF.

This clonotype was counted a few times. The J gene is TRBJ1-1, the V gene TRBV27; 8 bases are a match to TRBD1. CDR3 length equals 12 residues. V lost 7 bases and J lost 5; bases outside the gene matches: 3. Germline V gene sequence: CDR1 MNHEY, CDR2 SMNVEV (reference sequence). In DNA form, the CDR3 reads TGTGCCAGCACCACAGGGGGAACTGAAGCTTTCTTT. Residues: CASTTGGTEAFF.

Notes on this clonotype: One end of the junction does not line up with germline, which may come from a read error. This chain connects TRBV14 to TRBJ2-4; weak D call: TRBD1 (6 bases). The germline V gene encodes CDR1 SGHDN and CDR2 FVKESK. The CDR3 runs to 17 residues. DNA of the CDR3: TGTGCCAGCAGCCAAGAGGGGGCCGATCGGGCCAAAGACATTCAGTACTTC. As protein: CASSQEGADRAKDIQYF.

This clonotype was picked up many times. The rearrangement uses TRBV11-1 and TRBJ2-1; 11 nucleotides align to TRBD1. CDR1 and CDR2 from the germline V gene are SGHAT and FQDESV (reference sequence). The CDR3 contains 15 residues. V dropped 1 base and J dropped 5; count of bases not matched to a gene: 1. CDR3 bases: TGTGCCAGCAGCTTAGGGACAGGGGGCCACAATGAGCAGTTCTTC. Protein product: CASSLGTGGHNEQFF.